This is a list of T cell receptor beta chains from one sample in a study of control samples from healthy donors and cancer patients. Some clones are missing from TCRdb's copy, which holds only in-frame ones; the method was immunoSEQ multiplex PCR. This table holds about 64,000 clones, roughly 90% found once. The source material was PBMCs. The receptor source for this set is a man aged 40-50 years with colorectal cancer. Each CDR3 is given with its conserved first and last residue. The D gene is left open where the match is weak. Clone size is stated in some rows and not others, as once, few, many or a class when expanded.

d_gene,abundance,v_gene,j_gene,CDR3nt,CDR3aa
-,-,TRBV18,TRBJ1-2,TGTGCCAGCTCACCACCGACGCGCGATGGCTACACCTTC,CASSPPTRDGYTF
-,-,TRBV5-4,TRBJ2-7,TGTGCCAGCAGCCAACAAGGACTTTCCTACGAGCAGTACTTC,CASSQQGLSYEQYF
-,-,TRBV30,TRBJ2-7,TGTGCCTGGAGTCTGGACATAGCCTACGAGCAGTACTTC,CAWSLDIAYEQYF
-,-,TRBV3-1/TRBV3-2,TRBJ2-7,TGTGCCAGCAGCCACTTACACTACGAGCAGTACTTC,CASSHLHYEQYF
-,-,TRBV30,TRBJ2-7,TGTGCCTGGAGAACAGGGACGTTGAACGAGCAGTACTTC,CAWRTGTLNEQYF
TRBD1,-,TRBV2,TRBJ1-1,TGTGCCAGCAGTGAAAGGACAGGGTGGAACACTGAAGCTTTCTTT,CASSERTGWNTEAFF
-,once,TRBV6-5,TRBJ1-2,TGTGCCAGCAGAAGGGGTACTAACTATGGCTACACCTTC,CASRRGTNYGYTF
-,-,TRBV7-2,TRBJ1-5,TGTGCCAGCAGCCCATATAGCAATCAGCCCCAGCATTTT,CASSPYSNQPQHF
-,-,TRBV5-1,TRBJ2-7,TGCGCCAGCAGCCCTCAAGGGAGGGAGCAGTACTTC,CASSPQGREQYF
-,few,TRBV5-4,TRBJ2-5,TGTGCCAGCAGCGACGGGACCCAAGGGGAGACCCAGTACTTC,CASSDGTQGETQYF
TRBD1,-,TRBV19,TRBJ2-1,TGTGCCAGTAGTATAGGGCAGGGGGCCTTAAATGAGCAGTTCTTC,CASSIGQGALNEQFF
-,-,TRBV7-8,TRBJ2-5,TGTGCCAGCAGCCCGGATCAGGGGGAGACCCAGTACTTC,CASSPDQGETQYF
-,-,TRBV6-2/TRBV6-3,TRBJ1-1,TGTGCCAGCAGTTACACGGGTCCGAACACTGAAGCTTTCTTT,CASSYTGPNTEAFF
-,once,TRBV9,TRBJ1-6,TGTGCCAGCAGCGTAGCCTCCGGGGCCGTTAATTCACCCCTCCACTTT,CASSVASGAVNSPLHF
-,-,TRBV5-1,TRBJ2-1,TGCGCCAGCAAGGACGGAAGCTCCTACAATGAGCAGTTCTTC,CASKDGSSYNEQFF
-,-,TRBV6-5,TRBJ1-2,TGTGCCAGCAGCCCATATGGTTACGGCTACACCTTC,CASSPYGYGYTF
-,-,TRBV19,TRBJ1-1,TGTGCCAGTAGTAATTTTGAGACGGCGAACACTGAAGCTTTCTTT,CASSNFETANTEAFF
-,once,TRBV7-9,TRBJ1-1,TGTGCCAGCAGCGTTCGGACAGCCAACACTGAAGCTTTCTTT,CASSVRTANTEAFF
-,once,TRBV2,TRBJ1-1,TGTGCCAGCAGTCCACAAGGCTCTGAAGCTTTCTTT,CASSPQGSEAFF
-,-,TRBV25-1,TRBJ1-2,TGTGCCAGCAGTGAAGGAGGGCTACATGGCTACACCTTC,CASSEGGLHGYTF
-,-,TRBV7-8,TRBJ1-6,TGTGCCAGCAGCCCTCGCCTATTTACATTGACCCCTAGTTCACCCCTCCACTTT,CASSPRLFTLTPSSPLHF
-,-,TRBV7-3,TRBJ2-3,TGTGCCAGCAGCCCGGGGCTCTCTTCTAGCACAGATACGCAGTATTTT,CASSPGLSSSTDTQYF
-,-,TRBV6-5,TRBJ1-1,TGTGCCAGCAGCTCTGCCGGGACATCTAACACTGAAGCTTTCTTT,CASSSAGTSNTEAFF
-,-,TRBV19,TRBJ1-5,TGTGCCAGTAAGCCAGGGACCCATAGCAATCAGCCCCAGCATTTT,CASKPGTHSNQPQHF
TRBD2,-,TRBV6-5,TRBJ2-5,TGTGCCAGCACCGACGGGGGAGGGGACGGGACCCAGTACTTC,CASTDGGGDGTQYF
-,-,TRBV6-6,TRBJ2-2,TGTGCCAGCAGAAAGGACACTAACACCGGGGAGCTGTTTTTT,CASRKDTNTGELFF
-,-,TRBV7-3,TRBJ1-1,TGTGCCAGCAGCTTTGGGGGAGAGGGTGAAGCTTTCTTT,CASSFGGEGEAFF
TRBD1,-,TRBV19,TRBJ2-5,TGTGCCAGTCCGACAGGGTCCCAGTACTTC,CASPTGSQYF
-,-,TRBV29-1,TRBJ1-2,TGCAGCGTTGATGGCTACACCTTC,CSVDGYTF
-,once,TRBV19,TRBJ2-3,TGTGCTACTTCTCCCGCGGGGGCCGGGACAGATACGCAGTATTTT,CATSPAGAGTDTQYF
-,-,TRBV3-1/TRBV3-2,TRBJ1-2,TGTGCCAGCAGCCAATGGGAGAATGATGGCTACACCTTC,CASSQWENDGYTF
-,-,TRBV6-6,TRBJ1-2,TGTGCCAGCAGTTCCTATAGTGGGTCCTATGGCTACACCTTC,CASSSYSGSYGYTF
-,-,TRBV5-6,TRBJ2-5,TGTGCCAGCAGCATTTACAGCTTACAAGAGACCCAGTACTTC,CASSIYSLQETQYF
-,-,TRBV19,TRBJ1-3,TGTGCCAGTAGCTTCTCTGGCTCTGGAAACACCATATATTTT,CASSFSGSGNTIYF
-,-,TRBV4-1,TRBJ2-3,TGCGCCAGCGCGCGGGGTGGTGTCGGGGCTACGCAGTATTTT,CASARGGVGATQYF
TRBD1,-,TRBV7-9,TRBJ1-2,TGTGCCAGCAGCTCAGTCCCGGGACAGGGTAACGTTGGCTACACCTTC,CASSSVPGQGNVGYTF
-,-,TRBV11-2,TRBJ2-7,TGTGCCAGCAGCCCCACAGGATTAAGCTCCTACGAGCAGTACTTC,CASSPTGLSSYEQYF
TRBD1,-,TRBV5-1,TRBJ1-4,TGCGCCAGCAGCTGGACAGGGAACACTAATGAAAAACTGTTTTTT,CASSWTGNTNEKLFF
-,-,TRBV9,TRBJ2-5,TGTGCCAGCAGCTCCACCCGAAACGACTTGATGGCGGGTACCCAGTACTTC,CASSSTRNDLMAGTQYF
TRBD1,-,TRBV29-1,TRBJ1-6,TGCAGCGTTGAAGGACAGGGGATGGGGCCAGGTTCACCCCTCCACTTT,CSVEGQGMGPGSPLHF
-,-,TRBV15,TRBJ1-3,TGTGCCACCAGTGGGGCAGGAGTTTTTGGAAACACCATATATTTT,CATSGAGVFGNTIYF
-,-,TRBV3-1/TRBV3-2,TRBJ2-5,TGTGCCAGCAGCCAACTAGGAGAGACCCAGTACTTC,CASSQLGETQYF
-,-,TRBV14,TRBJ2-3,TGTGCCAGCAGCCAAGCTAGCCCTCGGGGAGATACGCAGTATTTT,CASSQASPRGDTQYF
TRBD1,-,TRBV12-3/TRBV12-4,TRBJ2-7,TGTGCCAGCAGAAAGGGACAGACCTACGAGCAGTACTTC,CASRKGQTYEQYF
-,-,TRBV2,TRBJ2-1,TGTGCCAGCAAGTTGGGGGCCAACAATGAGCAGTTCTTC,CASKLGANNEQFF
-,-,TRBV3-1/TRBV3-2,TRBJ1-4,TGTGCCAGCAGCCCCAGTCGAGTGACTGGGCCCGAAAAACTGTTTTTT,CASSPSRVTGPEKLFF
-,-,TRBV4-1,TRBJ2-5,TGCGCCAGCAGCCGACAATTGGGGGGAGAGACCCAGTACTTC,CASSRQLGGETQYF
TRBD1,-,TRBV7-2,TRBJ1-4,TGTGCCAGCAGCTTATTGTCGACAGGGGGCTATAATGAAAAACTGTTTTTT,CASSLLSTGGYNEKLFF
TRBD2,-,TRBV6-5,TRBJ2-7,TGTGCCAGCAGTTACTCTGGTAGCGGGGGATCCTACGAGCAGTACTTC,CASSYSGSGGSYEQYF
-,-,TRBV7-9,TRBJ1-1,TGTGCCAGCAGCTTAGTCGCTGGGAACACTGAAGCTTTCTTT,CASSLVAGNTEAFF
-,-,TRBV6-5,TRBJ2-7,TGTGCCAGCAGATCCCAGGATTTTGGGGACGAGCAGTACTTC,CASRSQDFGDEQYF
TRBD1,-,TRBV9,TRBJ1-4,TGTGCCAGCAGCGCGGCGGAGGGGGCAGCTAATGAAAAACTGTTTTTT,CASSAAEGAANEKLFF
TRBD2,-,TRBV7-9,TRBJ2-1,TGTGCCAGCAGCTCCCCCTTCGGACTAGCGGGGGAAAAGGAGCAGTTCTTC,CASSSPFGLAGEKEQFF